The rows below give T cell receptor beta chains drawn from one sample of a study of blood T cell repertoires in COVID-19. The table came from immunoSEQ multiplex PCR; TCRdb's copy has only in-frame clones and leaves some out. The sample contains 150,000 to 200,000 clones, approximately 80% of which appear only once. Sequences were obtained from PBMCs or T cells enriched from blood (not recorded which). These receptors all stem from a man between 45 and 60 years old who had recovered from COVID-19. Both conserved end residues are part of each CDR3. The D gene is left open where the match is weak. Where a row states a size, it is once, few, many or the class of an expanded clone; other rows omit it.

TGTGCCAGTAGTATAAGGGACAGGGCCGATACGCAGTATTTT,CASSIRDRADTQYF,NA,TRBD1,TRBV19,TRBJ2-3
TGTGCCAGCAGTCGGGGACTAGCGGGAGGGGGCACCGGGGAGCTGTTTTTT,CASSRGLAGGGTGELFF,few,TRBD2,TRBV27,TRBJ2-2
TGTGCCAGTAGGCCCCCCCCGGCGGGGGGTTACACTGAAGCTTTCTTT,CASRPPPAGGYTEAFF,NA,NA,TRBV19,TRBJ1-1
TGTGCCAGTGGGACAGGGTCTCCCCCCCAGTACTTC,CASGTGSPPQYF,NA,TRBD1,TRBV19,TRBJ2-5
TGCGCCAGCAGCACGGTGGGGACTAGCGGGATGAACGAGCAGTACTTC,CASSTVGTSGMNEQYF,NA,TRBD2,TRBV5-1,TRBJ2-7
TGTGCCAGCAGCCCTCGCAGCGAACCGACTTACGTCCTGACTTTC,CASSPRSEPTYVLTF,once,NA,TRBV14,TRBJ2-6
TGCGCCAGCAGCCTTCGGGGACAGAATAATTCACCCCTCCACTTT,CASSLRGQNNSPLHF,NA,TRBD1,TRBV4-1,TRBJ1-6
TGTGCCAGCAACGCCCCCCCAGGTTACGAGCAGTACTTC,CASNAPPGYEQYF,NA,NA,TRBV2,TRBJ2-7
TGTGCCAGCGGTAACAGGGTGGTCAATCAGCCCCAGCATTTT,CASGNRVVNQPQHF,NA,NA,TRBV27,TRBJ1-5
TGTGCCAGCAGTAGATCAACTAGCGGGTATCCCTATGAGCAGTTCTTC,CASSRSTSGYPYEQFF,NA,TRBD2,TRBV6-6,TRBJ2-1
TGTGCCAGCAGCTTAGATAGAGGCCGGGTTAACTATGGCTACACCTTC,CASSLDRGRVNYGYTF,NA,NA,TRBV7-2,TRBJ1-2
TGCAGCGTTGTAAAGTTAGGCGGGGGCGGAGATACGCAGTATTTT,CSVVKLGGGGDTQYF,NA,NA,TRBV29-1,TRBJ2-3
TGTGCCAGCAGTGGTGGACAGGTCTATGGCTACACCTTC,CASSGGQVYGYTF,NA,TRBD1,TRBV25-1,TRBJ1-2
TGTGCCAGCAGCTTTGCGGGGGGTCAAGAGACCCAGTACTTC,CASSFAGGQETQYF,once,TRBD2,TRBV5-4,TRBJ2-5
TGTGCCAGCAGCCAAGCCAGTCTGGCTTACGAGCAGTACTTC,CASSQASLAYEQYF,NA,NA,TRBV4-2,TRBJ2-7
TGCGCCAGCAGCCGGACGGCCGCGCGGGACTATGGCTACACCTTC,CASSRTAARDYGYTF,NA,NA,TRBV4-1,TRBJ1-2
TGTGCCAGCAGGACGTCGGGTAACTATGGCTACACCTTC,CASRTSGNYGYTF,NA,NA,TRBV28,TRBJ1-2
TGTGCAAGTCGCCCCGGGTGGCATCCCAGAAATCAGCCCCAGCATTTT,CASRPGWHPRNQPQHF,NA,NA,TRBV12-2,TRBJ1-5
TGTGCCAGCTCAAGCCAGCGGACAGGGGGACCAGAGACCCAGTACTTC,CASSSQRTGGPETQYF,once,TRBD1,TRBV18,TRBJ2-5
TGTGCCAGTAGTATTACCGCAGGAGGCTATGGCTACACCTTC,CASSITAGGYGYTF,NA,NA,TRBV19,TRBJ1-2
TGTGCCAGCAGCTTATACGCAGCGGGACTAGGAGCCTACAATGAGCAGTTCTTC,CASSLYAAGLGAYNEQFF,NA,TRBD2,TRBV7-6,TRBJ2-1
TGTGCCAGCACCCGGGGACACAATAAAGAGACCCAGTACTTC,CASTRGHNKETQYF,NA,NA,TRBV6-5,TRBJ2-5